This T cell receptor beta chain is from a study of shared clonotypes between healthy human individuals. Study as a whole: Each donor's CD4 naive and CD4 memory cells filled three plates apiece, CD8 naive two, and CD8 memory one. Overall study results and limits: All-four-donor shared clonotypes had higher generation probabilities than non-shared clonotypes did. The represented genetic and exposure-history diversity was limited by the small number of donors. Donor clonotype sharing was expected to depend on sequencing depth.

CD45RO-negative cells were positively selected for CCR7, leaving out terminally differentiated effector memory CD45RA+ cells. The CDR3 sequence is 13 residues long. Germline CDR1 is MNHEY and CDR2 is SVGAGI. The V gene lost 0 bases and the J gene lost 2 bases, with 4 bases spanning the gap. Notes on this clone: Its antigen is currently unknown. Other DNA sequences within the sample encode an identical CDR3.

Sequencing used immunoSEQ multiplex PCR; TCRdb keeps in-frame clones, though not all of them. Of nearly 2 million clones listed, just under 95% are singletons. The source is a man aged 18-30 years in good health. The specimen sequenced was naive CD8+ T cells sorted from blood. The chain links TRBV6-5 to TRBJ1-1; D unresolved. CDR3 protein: CASSYSINTEAFF. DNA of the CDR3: TGTGCCAGCAGTTACTCCATTAACACTGAAGCTTTCTTT.